This TCR beta chain was observed in a study of shared clonotypes between healthy human individuals. Turning to the study itself: The study drew on a couple of women and a few men aged 18 to 49 as donors.

Naive CD8 cells lacked CD45RO and underwent positive selection for CCR7, leaving out terminally differentiated effector memory CD45RA+ cells. The germline gives CDR1 LNHDA, CDR2 SQIVND (reference sequence). The CDR3 covers 16 residues. Trimming removed 4 bases from V and 0 bases from J, with 16 bases in between. Method: immunoSEQ multiplex PCR; TCRdb's copy keeps in-frame clones and lacks some. The repertoire consists of about 2 million clones, with approximately 95% occurring once and the leading ten covering roughly 1.1%. The chain carries TRBV19 and TRBJ2-7; tentatively, D is TRBD2 (5 bases). Sequenced sample: naive CD8+ T cells sorted from blood. This sequence originates from a young man in good health. In nucleotides, the CDR3 is TGTGCCAGTAGTACCTTTGAGGAGGATAACTCCTACGAGCAGTACTTC. It translates to CASSTFEEDNSYEQYF.